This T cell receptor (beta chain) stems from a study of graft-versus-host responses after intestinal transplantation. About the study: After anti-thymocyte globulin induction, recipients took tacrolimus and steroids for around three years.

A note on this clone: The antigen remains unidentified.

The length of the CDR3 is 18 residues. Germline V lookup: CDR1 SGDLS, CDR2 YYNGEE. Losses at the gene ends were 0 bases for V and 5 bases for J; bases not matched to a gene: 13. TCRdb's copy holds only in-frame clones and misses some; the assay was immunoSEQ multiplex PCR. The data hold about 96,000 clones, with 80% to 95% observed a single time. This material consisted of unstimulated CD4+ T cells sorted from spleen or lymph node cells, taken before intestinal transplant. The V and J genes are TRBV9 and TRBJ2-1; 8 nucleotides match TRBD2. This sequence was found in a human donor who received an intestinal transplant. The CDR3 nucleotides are TGTGCCAGCAGCGTAGGGCCGAGGGGGACTAGTCCAGACAATGAGCAGTTCTTC. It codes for CASSVGPRGTSPDNEQFF.